A selection of T cell receptor beta chains follows, all from one sample in a study of cytomegalovirus exposure and HLA in healthy donors. Some clones are missing from TCRdb's copy, which holds only in-frame ones; the method was immunoSEQ multiplex PCR. In the table there are roughly 180,000 clones, 75% of which are singletons. The source material was PBMCs. These TCRs come from a woman in her thirties or forties in good health and CMV-seropositive. Both conserved end residues are part of each CDR3. The D gene is left open where the match is weak. A row's size may be missing; if present it is once, few, many or a size class.

j_call	d_call	cdr3_length	clone_size	v_call	cdr3_nt	cdr3_aa
TRBJ1-1	TRBD1	14	once	TRBV18	TGTGCCAGCTCCCCCAGGGACAGCAGCACTGAAGCTTTCTTT	CASSPRDSSTEAFF
TRBJ2-1	TRBD2	17	NA	TRBV4-3	TGCGCCAGCAGCCAAGAGCCCGGACTAGGGTCCCATAATGAGCAGTTCTTC	CASSQEPGLGSHNEQFF
TRBJ2-7	NA	15	NA	TRBV21-1	TGTGCCAGGTTGGACAGGGGCCTAAGCTCCTACGAGCAGTACTTC	CARLDRGLSSYEQYF
TRBJ2-7	TRBD2	14	few	TRBV28	TGTGCCAGCAGGGGGACTAGCGGGAGTTACGAGCAGTACTTC	CASRGTSGSYEQYF
TRBJ2-1	NA	14	NA	TRBV28	TGTGCCAGCGACGGCGGTTTTTCCTACAATGAGCAGTTCTTC	CASDGGFSYNEQFF
TRBJ2-7	NA	13	NA	TRBV11-2	TGTGCCAGCTTACTAGGGCTAGTTGGAGAGCAGTACTTC	CASLLGLVGEQYF
TRBJ2-1	TRBD2	17	few	TRBV27	TGTGCCAGCAGTCCCCGACTAGCGGGAGGGCCCCACAATGAGCAGTTCTTC	CASSPRLAGGPHNEQFF
TRBJ2-1	NA	14	once	TRBV9	TGTGCCAGCAGCGCCCCCGGGTATGGCAATGAGCAGTTCTTC	CASSAPGYGNEQFF
TRBJ2-3	TRBD2	17	NA	TRBV7-3	TGTGCCAGCAGCCGTCTCCCTAGCGGAGGACGTGCAGATACGCAGTATTTT	CASSRLPSGGRADTQYF
TRBJ2-7	NA	14	NA	TRBV18	TGTGCCAGCTCACCACAGGGGCTCTCCTACGAGCAGTACTTC	CASSPQGLSYEQYF
TRBJ1-1	TRBD1	13	NA	TRBV7-2	TGTGCCAGCAGCCGAAGCCCAGGGGGCCCAGCTTTCTTT	CASSRSPGGPAFF
TRBJ1-3	NA	14	once	TRBV7-2	TGTGCCAGCAGCTCCTACCGGGGTGGAAACACCATATATTTT	CASSSYRGGNTIYF
TRBJ1-2	TRBD1	18	once	TRBV10-3	TGTGCCACCTCTCCCTGGGGCGGTGACAGGGGGACTGACTATGGCTACACCTTC	CATSPWGGDRGTDYGYTF
TRBJ2-3	NA	19	NA	TRBV5-1	TGCGCCAGCAGCTTGAGTCGTGCCCAGCAGGGAAGGATGGCAGATACGCAGTATTTT	CASSLSRAQQGRMADTQYF
TRBJ2-5	NA	13	NA	TRBV19	TGTGCCAGTACAGGGTTATCTGGGGAGACCCAGTACTTC	CASTGLSGETQYF
TRBJ1-1	NA	13	NA	TRBV7-9	TGTGCCAGCAGCTTACAGGGGCGGGTGTTTGCTTTCTTT	CASSLQGRVFAFF
TRBJ2-7	TRBD2	15	NA	TRBV7-9	TGTGCCAGCAGCTTACTCCTAGCGGGAGTGAACGAGCAGTACTTC	CASSLLLAGVNEQYF
TRBJ2-3	NA	14	NA	TRBV15	TGTGCCACCAGCAGAGATCGGGAGTTGGATACGCAGTATTTT	CATSRDRELDTQYF
TRBJ2-7	TRBD2	16	NA	TRBV13	TGTGCCAGCAGCCTACGAATTGGCGGGAGCTCCTACGAGCAGTACTTC	CASSLRIGGSSYEQYF
TRBJ2-2	TRBD1	15	NA	TRBV27	TGTGCCAGCACCTCCGACAGGGGGGACACCGGGGAGCTGTTTTTT	CASTSDRGDTGELFF
TRBJ2-7	TRBD2	15	NA	TRBV19	TGTGCCAGTAGTATATCTAGCGGGATGTCCTACGAGCAGTACTTC	CASSISSGMSYEQYF
TRBJ2-3	NA	13	NA	TRBV7-3	TGTGCCAGCAGCCCGGAGGCCATGGATACGCAGTATTTT	CASSPEAMDTQYF
TRBJ1-1	NA	12	NA	TRBV21-1	TGTGTCAGCAGCCGCAGCGACCGAGGAGCTTTCTTT	CVSSRSDRGAFF
TRBJ2-3	TRBD1	14	NA	TRBV9	TGTGCCAGCAGCGCGACAGGGCACACAGATACGCAGTATTTT	CASSATGHTDTQYF
TRBJ1-1	NA	15	NA	TRBV19	TGTGCCAGTAGTATAGGGGCCGTCCTGAACACTGAAGCTTTCTTT	CASSIGAVLNTEAFF
TRBJ2-7	TRBD2	15	NA	TRBV6-1	TGTGCCAGCAGGCCCGTTGCGGGAGTTGTCTACGAGCAGTACTTC	CASRPVAGVVYEQYF
TRBJ1-5	NA	15	few	TRBV19	TGTGCCAGTAGTATGGGAGTCGGGGGCAATCAGCCCCAGCATTTT	CASSMGVGGNQPQHF
TRBJ2-2	NA	16	NA	TRBV9	TGTGCCAGCAGCCCAAGGGGCAGGGGGAACACCGGGGAGCTGTTTTTT	CASSPRGRGNTGELFF
TRBJ1-2	TRBD1	15	NA	TRBV2	TGTGCCAGCAGAAGGGACAGGGGACCTAACTATGGCTACACCTTC	CASRRDRGPNYGYTF
TRBJ2-1	TRBD2	14	NA	TRBV11-3	TGTGCCAGCAGCTCCTCCGGGACTAGTGGTGAGCAGTTCTTC	CASSSSGTSGEQFF
TRBJ2-5	TRBD2	16	NA	TRBV6-6	TGTGCCAGCAGTTACATCGTTTTAGGTCTAGCGGAGAGCCAGTACTTC	CASSYIVLGLAESQYF
TRBJ2-1	TRBD2	14	NA	TRBV5-4	TGTGCCAGCAGCTTTATGCTAGCGGAGAATGAGCAGTTCTTC	CASSFMLAENEQFF
TRBJ2-3	TRBD2	13	once	TRBV7-3	TGTGCCAGCAGCTTAGGGGAGGGAGATACGCAGTATTTT	CASSLGEGDTQYF
TRBJ2-4	NA	15	NA	TRBV9	TGTGCCAGCAGCCGGGCCGGGGGTCCGAGGAACATTCAGTACTTC	CASSRAGGPRNIQYF
TRBJ1-1	TRBD1	14	NA	TRBV5-1	TGCGCCAGCAGCTTCGGACAGGGGAACACTGAAGCTTTCTTT	CASSFGQGNTEAFF
TRBJ1-5	NA	14	NA	TRBV28	TGTGCCAGCAGTTTCGGTAATTGGGGAGCCCCCCAGCATTTT	CASSFGNWGAPQHF
TRBJ1-6	NA	14	NA	TRBV11-3	TGTGCCAGCAGCTTAGGAGGACAGAATTCACCCCTCCACTTT	CASSLGGQNSPLHF
TRBJ2-7	NA	13	once	TRBV4-2	TGTGCCAGCAGCCAAGACAGCTCCTACGAGCAGTACTTC	CASSQDSSYEQYF
TRBJ2-7	NA	15	NA	TRBV10-3	TGTGCCATCAGTGAAACCCTCCAGGGCTCCTACGAGCAGTACTTC	CAISETLQGSYEQYF
TRBJ2-3	TRBD2	16	NA	TRBV11-2	TGTGCCAGCAGCGCGCGGACTAGCGGGGGGGCAGATACGCAGTATTTT	CASSARTSGGADTQYF
TRBJ2-7	NA	15	NA	TRBV7-3	TGTGCCAGCAGCTTAAGGACGGGCAAGGCGGGGGAGCAGTACTTC	CASSLRTGKAGEQYF
TRBJ2-3	TRBD2	14	NA	TRBV28	TGTGCCAGCAGTTTCGGCGGGAGCGAAGATACGCAGTATTTT	CASSFGGSEDTQYF
TRBJ2-7	NA	12	once	TRBV28	TGTGCCAGCACTTCGACTAGGGACGAGCAGTACTTC	CASTSTRDEQYF
TRBJ1-2	NA	15	NA	TRBV6-1	TGTGCCAGCAGTGAAACAGGTAGTGTTAGATATGGCTACACCTTC	CASSETGSVRYGYTF
TRBJ1-4	NA	14	NA	TRBV2	TGTGCCAGCAGAAGGGCCCTTGGAGGTGAAAAACTGTTTTTT	CASRRALGGEKLFF
TRBJ1-2	NA	15	NA	TRBV6-5	TGTGCCAGCAGCATCGAAAACAGGGTCGAAGGGCTCTACACCTTC	CASSIENRVEGLYTF
TRBJ2-1	TRBD2	16	NA	TRBV7-3	TGTGCCAGCAGCCCCCAGCCGGGACTAGCTTACAATGAGCAGTTCTTC	CASSPQPGLAYNEQFF
TRBJ1-1	TRBD1	14	NA	TRBV5-4	TGTGCCAGCAGCCGGGACAGGAGTTACACTGAAGCTTTCTTT	CASSRDRSYTEAFF
TRBJ2-3	TRBD1	15	few	TRBV18	TGTGCCAGCTCACCGCCGGGACAGACGCAGGATACGCAGTATTTT	CASSPPGQTQDTQYF
TRBJ1-5	TRBD1	12	NA	TRBV28	TGTGCCAGCCAGGGGGCTTATCAGCCCCAGCATTTT	CASQGAYQPQHF
TRBJ2-1	NA	17	once	TRBV10-2	TGCGCCAGCAGTGGAGCAGCAGGGGCGGGAGCCTACAATGAGCAGTTCTTC	CASSGAAGAGAYNEQFF
TRBJ2-7	TRBD1	14	NA	TRBV7-3	TGTGCCAGCAGCTTATCCAGGGGGCCGTACGAGCAGTACTTC	CASSLSRGPYEQYF
TRBJ2-7	NA	12	NA	TRBV18	TGTGCCAGCTCACCCCCTCGGGGGGAGCAGTACTTC	CASSPPRGEQYF
TRBJ2-5	NA	13	once	TRBV29-1	TGCAGCGTTCTAGGTGCGGGTGCGGGGACCCAGTACTTC	CSVLGAGAGTQYF
TRBJ2-1	NA	16	NA	TRBV7-9	TGTGCCAGCAGCTTGGGAGCGCTGAGCTCCTACAATGAGCAGTTCTTC	CASSLGALSSYNEQFF
TRBJ2-7	TRBD2	15	NA	TRBV7-2	TGTGCCAGCAGCTCGCCAAGCGGGAGGGCCTACGAGCAGTACTTC	CASSSPSGRAYEQYF
TRBJ1-1	TRBD1	16	NA	TRBV5-1	TGCGCCAGCAGCCTTGGGACAGGGAGTCCGTTCACTGAAGCTTTCTTT	CASSLGTGSPFTEAFF